Below, 25 T cell receptor beta chains from the same sample are listed, as sequenced in a study of cytomegalovirus exposure and HLA in healthy donors. Primers included in the PCR were 60 Vbeta and 13 Jbeta primers. Profiling relied on immunoSEQ multiplex PCR, and the TCRdb table lists in-frame clones only, not all of them. The data contain about 120,000 clones, nearly 80% of them singletons. Sequencing input: PBMCs. These receptor sequences come from a woman in her 30s in good health and CMV-seronegative.

The chain has TRBV7-8 and TRBJ2-1; maybe TRBD2 (5 bases). V lost 5 bases and J 0 bases, leaving 11 bases between the germline ends. Looked up from germline, CDR1 is SGHVS and CDR2 is FQNEAQ. The CDR3 sequence is 15 residues long. The CDR3: CASSQPGSSYNEQFF. In DNA form, the CDR3 reads TGTGCCAGCAGCCAACCGGGAAGCTCCTACAATGAGCAGTTCTTC. The variable domain in full, completed from reference TRBV7-8 and TRBJ2-1, reads GAGVSQSPRYKVAKRGQDVALRCDPISGHVSLFWYQQALGQGPEFLTYFQNEAQLDKSGLPSDRFFAERPEGSVSTLKIQRTQQEDSAVYLCASSQPGSSYNEQFFGPGTRLTVL.

This clone was detected once. The rearrangement links TRBV10-3 to TRBJ2-5, with 9 bases identical to TRBD2. Trimming took 0 bases from V and 5 from J; bases not matched to a gene: 7. Germline V gives CDR1 ENHRY, CDR2 SYGVKD. The CDR3 is made up of 16 amino acids. The CDR3 protein is CAISESERGAVETQYF. In nucleotides, the CDR3 is TGTGCCATCAGTGAGTCGGAGCGGGGGGCCGTCGAGACCCAGTACTTC.

The chain combines TRBV28 with TRBJ2-7; TRBD2 agrees at 11 bases. The CDR3 spans 15 residues. V gave up 11 bases and J gave up 2 bases; unmatched junction bases: 11. CDR1 and CDR2 (germline): MDHEN, SYDVKM. Here the CDR3 DNA reads TGTGCCGGAGCAAGCGGGACTAGCGGACCCTACGAGCAGTACTTC. This encodes CAGASGTSGPYEQYF.

This rearrangement joins TRBV15 to TRBJ2-7; D unclear. V was cut by 0 bases and J by 6 bases, with 9 bases left in between. Germline V gives CDR1 LNHNV, CDR2 YYDKDF (reference sequence). The CDR3 is 13 residues long. CDR3 amino acids: CATSRDPVGEQYF. The CDR3, as DNA: TGTGCCACCAGCAGAGACCCGGTTGGCGAGCAGTACTTC. Full variable domain (missing parts from reference TRBV15 and TRBJ2-7): DAMVIQNPRYQVTQFGKPVTLSCSQTLNHNVMYWYQQKSSQAPKLLFHYYDKDFNNEADTPDNFQSRRPNTSFCFLDIRSPGLGDTAMYLCATSRDPVGEQYFGPGTRLTVT.

The chain combines TRBV14 with TRBJ2-4; a possible D gene is TRBD1 (6 bases). This CDR3 contains 15 residues. The V end was cut by 4 bases, the J end by 0 bases, with 10 bases between. Germline V gene sequence: CDR1 SGHDN, CDR2 FVKESK. The CDR3 DNA reads as TGTGCCAGCAGCCCGACAGGCCTAGCCAAAAACATTCAGTACTTC. Its translation: CASSPTGLAKNIQYF.

In DNA form, the CDR3 reads TGTGCCACCAGCAGAGGGGAGGAGGGAAGGAACACTGAAGCTTTCTTT. Protein sequence: CATSRGEEGRNTEAFF. The V call is TRBV15, the J call TRBJ1-1; no firm D call. The CDR3 is 16 residues long. V was clipped by 1 base and J by 1 base, with 13 bases between them. Germline-derived CDR1 and CDR2 are LNHNV and YYDKDF (reference sequence).

The sample holds one count of this clone. This chain connects TRBV5-4 to TRBJ2-1, with 7 bases that match TRBD2. V trimming: 4 bases; J trimming: 3 bases; junction bases outside the gene matches: 7. The CDR3 loop spans 15 amino acids. Germline-derived CDR1 and CDR2 are SGHNT and YYREEE (reference sequence). The CDR3 sequence: CASSPERDLYNEQFF. The CDR3, as DNA: TGTGCCAGCAGCCCCGAGCGGGACCTCTACAATGAGCAGTTCTTC.

This clone was seen once. The chain links TRBV7-9 to TRBJ2-1; D may be TRBD2 (5 bases). V lost 5 bases, J lost 9 bases, and 23 bases lay in between. The CDR3 runs 16 residues. Germline values: CDR1 SEHNR, CDR2 FQNEAQ (reference sequence). The CDR3 DNA reads TGTGCCAGCAGCCCCCTCAGAGGGCCCGAAACCGGTGAGCAGTTCTTC. This translates into CASSPLRGPETGEQFF.

V is TRBV4-3 and J is TRBJ2-3; 11 bases fit TRBD2. The germline V gene encodes CDR1 LGHNA and CDR2 YSLEER. Trimming at V came to 3 bases and at J to 4 bases, leaving 6 bases not matched to a gene. The CDR3 covers 16 residues. The CDR3 sequence: CASSHGVAGGADTQYF. The CDR3 DNA follows: TGCGCCAGCAGCCATGGTGTAGCGGGGGGGGCAGATACGCAGTATTTT.

The rearrangement links TRBV7-9 to TRBJ2-5; TRBD1 agrees at 12 bases. This CDR3 region has 14 residues. Germline V gene data show CDR1 as SEHNR and CDR2 as FQNEAQ (reference sequence). With 4 bases clipped from V and 5 bases from J, the junction kept 2 bases outside the gene matches. The CDR3 region has the DNA TGTGCCAGCAGCTGGGACAGGGGGCGCGAGACCCAGTACTTC. Its protein is CASSWDRGRETQYF.

This chain links TRBV29-1 with TRBJ2-3; the D is unclear. Trimming removed 4 bases at V and 1 base at J, with 9 bases between. Germline V gene data show CDR1 as SQVTM and CDR2 as ANQGSEA. CDR3 length: 13 amino acids. The CDR3 DNA reads as TGCAGCGTTGTCTGGCAGGGCACAGATACGCAGTATTTT. Protein product: CSVVWQGTDTQYF.

The genes are TRBV29-1 and TRBJ2-5; the D gene is possibly TRBD2 (5 bases). Germline loops: CDR1 SQVTM, CDR2 ANQGSEA. V lost 5 bases and J lost 0, with 13 bases in between. CDR3 length equals 14 residues. CDR3 sequence (DNA): TGCAGCGTTCAGAGGACTGGGTACCAAGAGACCCAGTACTTC. As protein: CSVQRTGYQETQYF.

The chain links TRBV7-2 to TRBJ1-2; 8 nucleotides match TRBD1. Germline values: CDR1 SGHTA, CDR2 FQGNSA. The CDR3 contains 16 residues. V dropped 1 base and J dropped 8; count of bases not matched to a gene: 12. This CDR3 is CASSLEFSQGATGYTF. The CDR3 nucleotides read TGTGCCAGCAGCTTAGAGTTTAGCCAGGGGGCGACAGGCTACACCTTC.

The CDR3 coding sequence is TGTGCCAGCAGCCAAGGGGGCAGGGAAGAAAACACCATATATTTT. Protein: CASSQGGREENTIYF. This chain links TRBV14 with TRBJ1-3, with D possibly matching TRBD1 (5 bases). The CDR3 has 15 residues. Germline loops: CDR1 SGHDN, CDR2 FVKESK. The V end lost 1 base, the J end lost 6 bases, and 13 bases lay between the germline ends.

The V gene is TRBV30, the J gene TRBJ2-5; a weak D match, TRBD2 (6 bases). CDR1 GTSNPN and CDR2 SVGIG come from the germline V gene (reference sequence). Trimming cost V 2 bases and J 2 bases, with 9 bases left between them. The CDR3 spans 13 residues. CDR3 in amino acids: CAWSKGGQETQYF. CDR3 bases: TGTGCCTGGAGTAAGGGAGGACAAGAGACCCAGTACTTC.

The chain carries TRBV7-2 and TRBJ2-1; 7 nucleotides agree with TRBD2. Trimming removed 5 bases from V and 10 bases from J; junction bases left unmatched: 14. The germline V gene has CDR1 SGHTA and CDR2 FQGNSA. The CDR3 covers 15 residues. CDR3 in amino acids: CASSPRGEGSYEQFF. CDR3 nucleotide sequence: TGTGCCAGCAGCCCCAGAGGGGAGGGGTCGTACGAGCAGTTCTTC.

The chain links TRBV15 to TRBJ2-5; the D gene is possibly TRBD1 (5 bases). The CDR3 consists of 13 residues. Trimming took off 6 bases at V and 5 bases at J, with 13 bases between the two ends. Germline V lookup: CDR1 LNHNV, CDR2 YYDKDF (reference sequence). Written as DNA, the CDR3 is TGTGCCACCAGAGGGGTATTGAGGGAGACCCAGTACTTC. Residues: CATRGVLRETQYF.

The CDR3 DNA reads as TGTGCCAGCACCACCGGCGGGACAGGGGGCTCCTACGAGCAGTACTTC. Amino acid sequence: CASTTGGTGGSYEQYF. The chain has TRBV5-4 and TRBJ2-7; 11 bases match TRBD1. The ends lost 6 bases at V and 0 bases at J; junction bases unmatched: 8. CDR3 size: 16 residues. CDR1 SGHNT and CDR2 YYREEE come from the germline V gene (reference sequence).

A few counts support this clone. Germline and junction disagree at one end, which may indicate a read error. This chain connects TRBV7-7 to TRBJ1-1; D is unresolved. Per germline, CDR1 SSHAT and CDR2 FNYEAQ (reference sequence). The CDR3 sequence is 15 residues long. In nucleotides, the CDR3 is TGTGCTAGCAGCTTAAGGCCAGGAGGTATCACTGAAGCTTTCTTT. Translating gives CASSLRPGGITEAFF.

This rearrangement joins TRBV7-6 to TRBJ1-1, with no clear D. The CDR3 runs to 12 residues. The germline V gene encodes CDR1 SGHVS and CDR2 FNYEAQ. V was pared by 3 bases and J by 7 bases, with 9 bases between. CDR3 amino acids: CASSLVASEAFF. As DNA, the CDR3 is TGTGCCAGCAGCTTGGTGGCCAGTGAAGCTTTCTTT.

The rearrangement joins TRBV7-9 to TRBJ2-5; 11 nucleotides match TRBD2. The CDR3 extends over 15 amino acids. V dropped 5 bases and J dropped 3; count of bases not matched to a gene: 5. In germline, CDR1 is SEHNR, CDR2 FQNEAQ (reference sequence). This CDR3 is CASSDASGGKETQYF. Here the CDR3 DNA reads TGTGCCAGCAGCGATGCTAGCGGGGGGAAAGAGACCCAGTACTTC.

The genes are TRBV10-3 and TRBJ1-1; 8 bases align to TRBD1. There are 13 residues in the CDR3. The trim removed 4 bases at V and 10 bases at J, leaving 8 bases unmatched. Germline values: CDR1 ENHRY, CDR2 SYGVKD. The CDR3 nucleotides read TGTGCCATCAGTGGGGGAGGACAGGGCGCAGCTTTCTTT. It encodes CAISGGGQGAAFF.

The chain employs TRBV6-1 and TRBJ1-3, with D maybe TRBD1 (6 bases). From germline, CDR1 is MNHNS and CDR2 SASEGT. The CDR3 is made up of 19 amino acids. V was trimmed by 3 bases and J by 0 bases, leaving 21 bases between them. CDR3 bases: TGTGCCAGCAGTGATGGTCTCTCGGCAGGGGTTGGCTCTGGAAACACCATATATTTT. This codes for CASSDGLSAGVGSGNTIYF.

The J gene is TRBJ2-4, the V gene TRBV4-3; 10 bases are shared with TRBD1. From germline, CDR1 is LGHNA and CDR2 YSLEER. CDR3 size: 14 residues. Germline trimming cut 1 base from V and 6 bases from J; bases unmatched to any gene: 0. CDR3: CASSQGTGGNIQYF. CDR3 nucleotide sequence: TGCGCCAGCAGCCAAGGGACAGGGGGAAACATTCAGTACTTC.

This chain links TRBV9 with TRBJ2-1; 7 positions match TRBD1. CDR1 is SGDLS and CDR2 is YYNGEE in the germline V gene. V shed 5 bases and J 0 bases; nucleotides not matched to a gene: 8. This CDR3 comprises 16 residues. The CDR3 sequence: CASRLDRAHSYNEQFF. CDR3 nucleotides: TGTGCCAGCAGGCTTGACAGGGCCCACTCCTACAATGAGCAGTTCTTC.